This T cell receptor beta chain was profiled in a study of human T cells and chemical hapten exposure. Time point given: patch test 2, 6 weeks after DPC sensitization. As to treatment: therapeutic diphenylcyclopropenone sensitization with weekly scalp DPC. Before extraction, the whole blood was not fractionated, and total RNA was taken from it. Via MiXCR, TCRdb re-called the RACE reads, giving one row per CDR3 protein. The sample carries 35,000 to 50,000 distinct CDR3 sequences, 9.6% recorded once. The source material was whole blood, sampled in connection with sensitization to the hapten diphenylcyclopropenone (DPC). This TCR was recovered from a woman aged 25 to 39 with alopecia areata. Some clones in this sample may be carry-over from other donors' samples.

The chain's CDR3 is CATGEGVDTQYF. The CDR3 DNA reads as TGTGCCACGGGAGAGGGTGTGGATACGCAGTATTTT. V is TRBV10-3 and J is TRBJ2-3, with TRBD2 as a possible D gene (6 bases). The CDR3 totals 12 residues. The V end lost 10 bases, the J end lost 6 bases, and 14 bases lay between the germline ends. Germline V gene lookup returns CDR1 ENHRY and CDR2 SYGVKD.